The 26 T cell receptor beta chains below were found in one sample sequenced in a study of blood T cell repertoires in COVID-19. Only in-frame clones appear in the TCRdb table, and some are missing; sequencing was by immunoSEQ multiplex PCR. This table holds about 310,000 clones, 89% found once. The source material was PBMCs or T cells enriched from blood (not recorded which). The receptors were sampled from a man aged 55 to 69 who had recovered from COVID-19.

This rearrangement joins TRBV11-1 to TRBJ2-1; D is perhaps TRBD1 (5 bases). CDR1 SGHAT and CDR2 FQDESV come from the germline V gene (reference sequence). The CDR3 has 15 amino acids. Trimming took 3 bases from V and 3 from J, leaving 12 bases between them. CDR3 coding DNA: TGTGCCAGCAGCTTGGGCAGGGCGGTCTACAATGAGCAGTTCTTC. This sequence encodes CASSLGRAVYNEQFF.

The chain combines TRBV5-4 with TRBJ2-3; tentative D call: TRBD2 (5 bases). V lost 4 bases and J lost 2, with 14 bases in between. CDR1 and CDR2 (germline): SGHNT, YYREEE (reference sequence). The CDR3 runs 15 residues. The CDR3 reads CASSRARVDTDTQYF. CDR3 bases: TGTGCCAGCAGCCGGGCGAGGGTAGACACAGATACGCAGTATTTT.

The gene calls are TRBV11-2 and TRBJ2-5; D is unclear. Germline lookup yields CDR1 SGHAT and CDR2 FQNNGV. Trimming cost V 7 bases and J 4 bases, with 10 bases left between them. The CDR3 has 12 residues. As DNA, the CDR3 is TGTGCCAGCACCTCAGGCCCAGAGACCCAGTACTTC. Protein: CASTSGPETQYF.

The gene calls are TRBV4-2 and TRBJ2-3; TRBD2 matches at 7 bases. The CDR3 totals 16 residues. Looked up from germline, CDR1 is LGHNA and CDR2 is YNFKEQ. V shed 4 bases, J shed 5 bases, and the junction held 12 bases outside the gene matches. CDR3 sequence: CASSPSGGGPIDTQYF. As DNA, the CDR3 is TGTGCCAGCAGCCCTTCTGGGGGAGGGCCAATAGATACGCAGTATTTT.

J is TRBJ2-7 and V is TRBV11-2, with TRBD2 identical over 11 bases. The germline gives CDR1 SGHAT, CDR2 FQNNGV. There are 17 residues in the CDR3. The junction had 8 bases not matched to a gene; V was cut back by 1 base and J by 3 bases. The CDR3 DNA follows: TGTGCCAGCAGCTTAGTTAGTTGGGGACTAGCGGACTACGAGCAGTACTTC. Translating gives CASSLVSWGLADYEQYF.

This sequence joins TRBV5-1 and TRBJ2-2; weak D call: TRBD1 (5 bases). CDR1 and CDR2 from the germline V gene are SGHRS and YFSETQ. The CDR3 length is 16 residues. The V end lost 4 bases, the J end lost 4 bases, and 17 bases lay between the germline ends. The CDR3 here is CASSGRQTRGTGELFF. The CDR3 nucleotides read TGCGCCAGCAGCGGAAGACAGACCCGAGGCACCGGGGAGCTGTTTTTT. Using reference TRBV5-1 and TRBJ2-2 for the parts outside the CDR3, the full variable domain is KAGVTQTPRYLIKTRGQQVTLSCSPISGHRSVSWYQQTPGQGLQFLFEYFSETQRNKGNFPGRFSGRQFSNSRSEMNVSTLELGDSALYLCASSGRQTRGTGELFFGEGSRLTVL.

The chain employs TRBV7-9 and TRBJ2-3; 8 bases map to TRBD1. Germline lookup yields CDR1 SEHNR and CDR2 FQNEAQ (reference sequence). V was clipped by 5 bases and J by 6 bases; unmatched bases: 4. CDR3 length: 13 amino acids. The CDR3 DNA reads TGTGCCAGCAGCCAGACAGGGGTTGATACGCAGTATTTT. This codes for CASSQTGVDTQYF.

The J gene is TRBJ2-7, the V gene TRBV18; tentative D call: TRBD1 (6 bases). This CDR3 spans 16 amino acids. Trimming left V 1 base short and J 6 bases short, with 19 bases between. Germline lookup yields CDR1 KGHSH and CDR2 LQKENI. CDR3 region: CASSPLPQGMGGEQYF. DNA for the CDR3: TGTGCCAGCTCACCACTACCCCAGGGGATGGGTGGCGAGCAGTACTTC.

The gene calls are TRBV18 and TRBJ2-7; TRBD2 matches at 12 bases. The CDR3 runs 16 residues. CDR1 is KGHSH and CDR2 is LQKENI in the germline V gene. The V gene end was trimmed by 3 bases and the J gene end by 3 bases; junction bases not matched to a gene: 6. CDR3 coding DNA: TGTGCCAGCTCACCGCTAGCGGGAGGGCCGGTCTACGAGCAGTACTTC. This gives the protein CASSPLAGGPVYEQYF.

This clone was seen only once. The chain employs TRBV2 and TRBJ1-5, with D maybe TRBD1 (6 bases). V lost 11 bases, J lost 0 bases, and 11 bases lay in between. The CDR3 covers 13 residues. CDR1 SNHLY and CDR2 FYNNEI come from the germline V gene. Here the CDR3 DNA reads TGTGCCCAGGGGCAGATTAGCAATCAGCCCCAGCATTTT. The encoded protein is CAQGQISNQPQHF. Using reference TRBV2 and TRBJ1-5 for the parts outside the CDR3, the full variable domain is EPEVTQTPSHQVTQMGQEVILRCVPISNHLYFYWYRQILGQKVEFLVSFYNNEISEKSEIFDDQFSVERPDGSNFTLKIRSTKLEDSAMYFCAQGQISNQPQHFGDGTRLSIL.

The gene calls are TRBV7-2 and TRBJ2-5; 10 nucleotides match TRBD2. The CDR3 runs to 14 residues. Germline CDR1 reads SGHTA; CDR2 reads FQGNSA. J gave up 4 bases and V 5 bases, and 4 bases lay outside the gene matches. CDR3 sequence reads: CASSQSGRAETQYF. As DNA, the CDR3 is TGTGCCAGCAGCCAAAGCGGGAGGGCAGAGACCCAGTACTTC.

This clone was seen only once. This chain joins TRBV18 and TRBJ1-2; maybe TRBD1 (5 bases). This CDR3 is 14 amino acids long. Germline loops: CDR1 KGHSH, CDR2 LQKENI. V dropped 3 bases and J dropped 6 bases, with 14 bases sitting between them. For the CDR3, the DNA is TGTGCCAGCTCACCGGAGGGGATAACTGATGGCTACACCTTC. Translated, it gives CASSPEGITDGYTF.

V usage is TRBV19 and J usage is TRBJ2-1, with a possible D match to TRBD2 (6 bases). The germline V and J ends were trimmed by 5 bases and 4 bases, with 12 bases remaining between them. The length of the CDR3 is 14 residues. The germline CDR1 and CDR2 sequences are LNHDA and SQIVND (reference sequence). In nucleotides, the CDR3 is TGTGCCAGTAGTCCCGCCCGGGAGTACAATGAGCAGTTCTTC. This translates into CASSPAREYNEQFF.

J is TRBJ1-1 and V is TRBV2; D perhaps matches TRBD1 (5 bases). Per the germline V gene, CDR1 is SNHLY and CDR2 is FYNNEI. The CDR3 consists of 15 residues. V lost 5 bases to trimming and J lost 0 bases, with 13 bases between them. The CDR3 protein is CASSPPRGMNTEAFF. The CDR3 region has the DNA TGTGCCAGCAGTCCCCCAAGGGGAATGAACACTGAAGCTTTCTTT. The complete variable domain, with remaining parts taken from reference TRBV2 and TRBJ1-1, reads EPEVTQTPSHQVTQMGQEVILRCVPISNHLYFYWYRQILGQKVEFLVSFYNNEISEKSEIFDDQFSVERPDGSNFTLKIRSTKLEDSAMYFCASSPPRGMNTEAFFGQGTRLTVV.

This rearrangement joins TRBV7-9 to TRBJ2-7; possibly TRBD2 for D (7 bases). V shed 8 bases and J shed 4 bases, with 18 bases lying between them. CDR1 and CDR2 (germline): SEHNR, FQNEAQ (reference sequence). CDR3 length equals 14 residues. CDR3 protein: CASSFKGGPYEQYF. The CDR3 bases are TGTGCCAGCTCTTTTAAGGGGGGGCCTTACGAGCAGTACTTC.

This clone was seen repeatedly, ten times or more. J is TRBJ2-7 and V is TRBV7-6; possible D gene TRBD2, 6 bases. Germline V CDR1 and CDR2: SGHVS, FNYEAQ. V lost 3 bases and J 4 bases, leaving 13 bases between the germline ends. CDR3 size: 14 residues. The CDR3 region is CASSLVGEAYEQYF. CDR3 in DNA: TGTGCCAGCAGCTTGGTGGGGGAGGCGTACGAGCAGTACTTC.

The chain uses TRBV7-8 and TRBJ1-4; 10 bases are a match to TRBD1. Germline values: CDR1 SGHVS, CDR2 FQNEAQ. This CDR3 is 16 amino acids long. J was trimmed by 5 bases and V by 1 base; bases with no gene match: 4. The CDR3 protein is CASSLVSGQGNEKLFF. CDR3 coding DNA: TGTGCCAGCAGCTTAGTCTCGGGACAGGGGAATGAAAAACTGTTTTTT.

The chain combines TRBV19 with TRBJ1-2; TRBD1 aligns across 7 bases. CDR3 length: 15 amino acids. The J segment lost 4 bases and the V segment lost 1 base, leaving 6 bases of the junction unmatched. Germline V lookup: CDR1 LNHDA, CDR2 SQIVND (reference sequence). CDR3 residues: CASSIGQGGGYGYTF. In DNA form, the CDR3 reads TGTGCCAGTAGTATAGGACAGGGCGGAGGCTATGGCTACACCTTC.

The chain links TRBV28 to TRBJ1-6; 10 positions agree with TRBD1. After removal of 7 bases from V and 5 bases from J, the junction contained 17 bases not matched to a gene. There are 19 residues in the CDR3. CDR1 is MDHEN and CDR2 is SYDVKM in the germline V gene. CDR3 loop: CASIPGDRGFSRNNSPLHF. CDR3 nucleotide sequence: TGTGCCAGCATCCCGGGGGACAGGGGATTCTCTCGGAATAATTCACCCCTCCACTTT.

The rearrangement links TRBV27 to TRBJ2-2, with D unclear. Germline CDR1 reads MNHEY; CDR2 reads SMNVEV (reference sequence). V gave up 8 bases and J gave up 4 bases, with 14 bases separating them. This CDR3 has 14 amino acids. CDR3 sequence reads: CASLGPISTGELFF. In DNA, the CDR3 is TGTGCCAGCCTAGGCCCAATTAGCACCGGGGAGCTGTTTTTT.

V and J are TRBV6-6 and TRBJ2-5; 7 bases fit TRBD2. The J segment lost 2 bases and the V segment lost 6 bases, leaving 6 bases of the junction unmatched. Germline V gene data show CDR1 as MNHNY and CDR2 as SVGAGI (reference sequence). The CDR3 is 14 amino acids. CDR3 coding DNA: TGTGCCAGCAGAGAGAGCGGGAAACAAGAGACCCAGTACTTC. Translating gives CASRESGKQETQYF.

In its sample, this clone was seen once. The chain is built from TRBV7-3 and TRBJ2-7; tentative D call: TRBD1 (6 bases). Trimming removed 5 bases from V and 5 bases from J, with 13 bases in between. This CDR3 has 13 amino acids. Looked up from germline, CDR1 is SGHTA and CDR2 is FQGTGA. The CDR3 nucleotides read TGTGCCAGCAGCAGCGACAGGTTCCACGAGCAGTACTTC. Amino acid sequence: CASSSDRFHEQYF.

This clone has only a few counts. The V gene is TRBV5-8, the J gene TRBJ1-6, with 7 bases fitting TRBD1. CDR1 is SGHTS, CDR2 YDEGEE, per germline. The CDR3 is made up of 17 amino acids. With V trimmed by 4 bases and J by 7 bases, 14 bases remained unmatched. The CDR3 coding sequence is TGTGCCAGCAGCACCACGGACAGGCCTCACTTAAATTCACCCCTCCACTTT. Translation: CASSTTDRPHLNSPLHF. Using reference TRBV5-8 and TRBJ1-6 for the parts outside the CDR3, the full variable domain is EAGVTQSPTHLIKTRGQQATLRCSPISGHTSVYWYQQALGLGLQFLLWYDEGEERNRGNFPPRFSGRQFPNYSSELNVNALELEDSALYLCASSTTDRPHLNSPLHFGNGTRLTVT.

The genes are TRBV11-2 and TRBJ1-1, with D maybe TRBD1 (6 bases). Trimming stripped 6 bases from V and 1 base from J, with 15 bases between. CDR1 is SGHAT and CDR2 is FQNNGV in the germline V gene. CDR3 length: 15 residues. CDR3 DNA: TGTGCCAGCAGTAAGGGGGTAGTTGAGAACACTGAAGCTTTCTTT. It is translated as CASSKGVVENTEAFF. The full variable domain, completed using reference TRBV11-2 and TRBJ1-1, is EAGVAQSPRYKIIEKRQSVAFWCNPISGHATLYWYQQILGQGPKLLIQFQNNGVVDDSQLPKDRFSAERLKGVDSTLKIQPAKLEDSAVYLCASSKGVVENTEAFFGQGTRLTVV.

The gene calls are TRBV28 and TRBJ2-2; D perhaps matches TRBD1 (5 bases). The length of the CDR3 is 14 residues. Germline CDR1 is MDHEN and CDR2 is SYDVKM. Between the trimmed V and J ends, which lost 6 bases and 1 base, there was a span of 9 bases. The CDR3, as DNA: TGTGCCAGCAGCCAGGGATTGAACACCGGGGAGCTGTTTTTT. Its translation is CASSQGLNTGELFF.

This clone is a singleton in its sample. This chain connects TRBV29-1 to TRBJ2-1, with a possible D match to TRBD2 (6 bases). The CDR3 is made up of 14 amino acids. Looked up from germline, CDR1 is SQVTM and CDR2 is ANQGSEA. V lost 6 bases to trimming and J lost 10 bases, with 22 bases between them. CDR3 region: CSVRGLTYPPEQFF. In DNA, the CDR3 is TGCAGCGTGCGGGGCCTTACCTACCCCCCGGAGCAGTTCTTC.